Listed here are 21 T cell receptor beta chains from one sample, sequenced in a study of blood T cells in healthy people across ages. It was with a sample-barcoded 5' primer and a J-beta primer mix that a second PCR of about 6 to 12 cycles was run. MiXCR, applied by TCRdb to the 5' RACE reads, yields one record per CDR3 protein. The sample lists hundreds of thousands of distinct CDR3 sequences, 45% to 50% occurring once. The specimen was blood. These receptors originate from a woman aged 55-70 years in good health.

This clonotype turned up a few times. The V call is TRBV7-2, the J call TRBJ2-1, with TRBD1 matching 9 bases. CDR1 is SGHTA, CDR2 FQGNSA, per germline. The CDR3 sequence is 15 residues long. V was clipped by 2 bases and J by 8 bases; unmatched bases: 7. CDR3 residues: CASSLRGQGNHEQFF. CDR3 nucleotides: TGTGCCAGCAGCTTACGGGGACAGGGTAACCATGAGCAGTTCTTC.

The J gene is TRBJ2-4, the V gene TRBV7-3, with TRBD1 as a possible D gene (5 bases). The J call is uncertain, as TRBJ2-7 better fits the DNA end. CDR1 SGHTA and CDR2 FQGTGA come from the germline V gene. The CDR3 runs to 14 residues. The CDR3 coding sequence is TGTGCCAGCAGCTTGAACCCAGGGTGGGGCGAGCAGTACTTC. It yields the protein CASSLNPGWGEQYF.

As to this clonotype: The germline gene is not matched at one end of the junction; a read error may be the cause. This sequence joins TRBV2 and TRBJ2-4; a weak D match, TRBD1 (6 bases). Germline CDR1 reads SNHLY; CDR2 reads FYNNEI. The CDR3 spans 14 residues. This CDR3 is CVSSEITGQDIQYF. CDR3 sequence (DNA): TGTGTCAGCAGTGAAATTACAGGGCAGGACATTCAGTACTTC. The complete variable domain, with remaining parts taken from reference TRBV2 and TRBJ2-4, reads EPEVTQTPSHQVTQMGQEVILRCVPISNHLYFYWYRQILGQKVEFLVSFYNNEISEKSEIFDDQFSVERPDGSNFTLKIRSTKLEDSAMYFCVSSEITGQDIQYFGAGTRLSVL.

This clonotype has more than one count but fewer than ten. The chain combines TRBV5-1 with TRBJ2-5, with D unresolved. V shed 4 bases and J shed 4 bases, with 8 bases lying between them. CDR1 and CDR2 from the germline V gene are SGHRS and YFSETQ. CDR3 length: 12 amino acids. CDR3 nucleotide sequence: TGCGCCAGCAGCCCCCCGGGAGAGACCCAGTACTTC. This encodes CASSPPGETQYF.

This sequence joins TRBV7-9 and TRBJ2-3, with D perhaps TRBD1 (6 bases). Germline V gene lookup returns CDR1 SEHNR and CDR2 FQNEAQ (reference sequence). V dropped 4 bases and J dropped 4 bases, with 18 bases sitting between them. The CDR3 spans 16 residues. CDR3 nucleotide sequence: TGTGCCAGCAGCTCACCTGCAGGGGTTAGGGCAGATACGCAGTATTTT. Its protein is CASSSPAGVRADTQYF.

The chain employs TRBV28 and TRBJ2-7; a possible D gene is TRBD2 (6 bases). The end of the DNA aligns better with TRBJ2-4, so the J call may be wrong. The CDR3 length is 14 residues. Per germline, CDR1 MDHEN and CDR2 SYDVKM. This CDR3 is CATLPGSSEDIQYF. The CDR3, as DNA: TGTGCCACCCTCCCCGGGAGTTCGGAGGACATTCAGTACTTC.

The chain carries TRBV5-6 and TRBJ2-7; D is possibly TRBD1 (5 bases). Germline CDR1 reads SGHDT; CDR2 reads YYEEEE. This CDR3 is 14 amino acids long. V lost 2 bases to trimming and J lost 1 base, with 10 bases between them. This CDR3 reads CASSFLGQSYEQYF. In nucleotides, the CDR3 is TGTGCCAGCAGCTTTCTGGGGCAATCCTACGAGCAGTACTTC.

A note on this clonotype: An end of the junction differs from the germline gene, which may be a read error. The genes are TRBV6-6 and TRBJ2-7; D is possibly TRBD1 (5 bases). The CDR3 is 14 residues long. The germline V gene has CDR1 MNHNY and CDR2 SVGAGI (reference sequence). In nucleotides, the CDR3 is TGTGCCGGCAGTGACAGTTCCCGAATTTACGAGCAGTACTTC. Residues: CAGSDSSRIYEQYF.

In this sample, this clonotype turned up a few times. This chain links TRBV24-1 with TRBJ2-4; D gene ambiguous. V was shortened by 5 bases and J by 0 bases, with 13 bases between the two germline ends. This CDR3 comprises 16 residues. The germline CDR1 and CDR2 sequences are KGHDR and SFDVKD. The CDR3 nucleotides read TGTGCCACCAGTGCTGCCGAAAACCTAGCCAAAAACATTCAGTACTTC. Its protein product is CATSAAENLAKNIQYF.

The genes are TRBV20-1 and TRBJ2-5; the D gene is possibly TRBD2 (6 bases). This CDR3 comprises 15 residues. Germline assignment: CDR1 DFQATT and CDR2 SNEGSKA (reference sequence). V was pared by 4 bases and J by 1 base, with 16 bases between. CDR3 sequence: CSATRSGGTQETQYF. In DNA form, the CDR3 reads TGCAGTGCTACCCGGTCTGGCGGGACCCAAGAGACCCAGTACTTC.

In this sample, this clonotype turned up once. This chain links TRBV5-4 with TRBJ1-1; D gene unclear. CDR1 is SGHNT, CDR2 YYREEE, per germline (reference sequence). The V gene lost 3 bases and the J gene lost 2 bases, with 11 bases spanning the gap. The CDR3 is 14 amino acids. The CDR3 region has the DNA TGTGCCAGCAGCTCCCCTCAAGGCAACACTGAAGCTTTCTTT. Translated, it gives CASSSPQGNTEAFF.

This clonotype was detected only once. The V and J genes are TRBV20-1 and TRBJ1-4, with D tentatively TRBD1 (5 bases). The ends were cut back, 1 base at V and 4 bases at J, with 16 bases in the middle. Germline CDR1 DFQATT, CDR2 SNEGSKA (reference sequence). The length of the CDR3 is 16 residues. As DNA, the CDR3 is TGCAGTGCTAGAGGAACTCACGGGACTCTTAATGAAAAACTGTTTTTT. Protein sequence: CSARGTHGTLNEKLFF.

Note on this clonotype: One end of the junction is discordant with germline, which a read error may explain. The V gene is TRBV20-1, the J gene TRBJ2-2, with D maybe TRBD1 (6 bases). CDR3 size: 15 residues. Germline loops: CDR1 DFQATT, CDR2 SNEGSKA (reference sequence). The CDR3 spells CSASKDSANTRELFF. The CDR3 region has the DNA TGCAGTGCTAGCAAGGACAGTGCGAACACCCGGGAGCTGTTTTTT.

The chain links TRBV6-5 to TRBJ2-1, with unresolved D. Germline V CDR1 and CDR2: MNHEY, SVGAGI. This CDR3 is 14 amino acids long. V was shortened by 5 bases and J by 6 bases, with 14 bases between the two germline ends. This CDR3 reads CASSQSWGRNEQFF. The CDR3, as DNA: TGTGCCAGCAGTCAAAGTTGGGGTCGCAATGAGCAGTTCTTC.

Comment on this clonotype: A much larger clone sits a single nucleotide away, making a read error possible. V is TRBV3-1 and J is TRBJ2-1, with 16 bases fitting TRBD2. The CDR3 runs 16 residues. The V gene end was trimmed by 6 bases and the J gene end by 10 bases; junction bases not matched to a gene: 9. Germline assignment: CDR1 LGHDT and CDR2 YNNKEL (reference sequence). The CDR3 loop reads CASRGTSGRASYEQFF. CDR3 coding DNA: TGTGCCAGCAGAGGGACTAGCGGGAGGGCTTCCTACGAGCAGTTCTTC.

A few counts support this clonotype. This chain connects TRBV24-1 to TRBJ2-3, with TRBD1 matching 8 bases. From germline, CDR1 is KGHDR and CDR2 SFDVKD. The length of the CDR3 is 15 residues. V lost 3 bases to trimming and J lost 1 base; unmatched junction nucleotides: 2. The CDR3 loop is CATSDKGQGTDTQYF. The CDR3 region has the DNA TGTGCCACCAGTGATAAGGGACAGGGCACAGATACGCAGTATTTT.

Here the CDR3 reads CASSGGLAGGSYEQYF. The CDR3 DNA reads as TGTGCCAGCAGCGGTGGACTAGCGGGAGGATCCTACGAGCAGTACTTC. The genes are TRBV7-2 and TRBJ2-7; TRBD2 matches 14 bases. The CDR3 sequence is 16 residues long. Germline lookup yields CDR1 SGHTA and CDR2 FQGNSA. V was clipped by 5 bases and J by 1 base; unmatched bases: 4. Variable domain in full (rest from reference TRBV7-2 and TRBJ2-7): GAGVSQSPSNKVTEKGKDVELRCDPISGHTALYWYRQSLGQGLEFLIYFQGNSAPDKSGLPSDRFSAERTGGSVSTLTIQRTQQEDSAVYLCASSGGLAGGSYEQYFGPGTRLTVT.

This CDR3 reads CASSPGQGAVGYF. The DNA for the CDR3 is TGTGCCAGCAGTCCCGGACAGGGGGCAGTAGGGTACTTC. The chain couples TRBV6-5 to TRBJ2-7, with TRBD1 identical over 11 bases. V gave up 5 bases and J gave up 12 bases; unmatched junction bases: 9. The CDR3 extends over 13 amino acids. Germline V lookup: CDR1 MNHEY, CDR2 SVGAGI.

V gene TRBV4-2 combines with J gene TRBJ2-1; the match to TRBD2 covers 7 bases. In germline, CDR1 is LGHNA, CDR2 YNFKEQ. This CDR3 has 16 amino acids. The J segment lost 3 bases and the V segment lost 3 bases, leaving 8 bases of the junction unmatched. For the CDR3, the DNA is TGTGCCAGCAGCCAGAGATCTAGCGGACGCTACAATGAGCAGTTCTTC. This sequence encodes CASSQRSSGRYNEQFF.

The V and J genes are TRBV20-1 and TRBJ2-7; 9 bases line up with TRBD2. The CDR3 covers 14 residues. Germline V gives CDR1 DFQATT, CDR2 SNEGSKA (reference sequence). Trimming took 1 base from V and 6 from J; bases not matched to a gene: 7. As DNA, the CDR3 is TGCAGTGCTAGAGTCTCCGGGACTAGCTCCGAGCAGTACTTC. It translates to CSARVSGTSSEQYF.

This clonotype was seen a few times. This chain connects TRBV7-3 to TRBJ2-7; 10 nucleotides match TRBD2. Germline-derived CDR1 and CDR2 are SGHTA and FQGTGA. V lost 3 bases, J lost 6 bases, and 5 bases stayed unmatched. The CDR3 covers 14 residues. CDR3 loop: CASSLASGSPEQYF. The DNA of the CDR3 is TGTGCCAGCAGCTTGGCTAGCGGGAGCCCCGAGCAGTACTTC.